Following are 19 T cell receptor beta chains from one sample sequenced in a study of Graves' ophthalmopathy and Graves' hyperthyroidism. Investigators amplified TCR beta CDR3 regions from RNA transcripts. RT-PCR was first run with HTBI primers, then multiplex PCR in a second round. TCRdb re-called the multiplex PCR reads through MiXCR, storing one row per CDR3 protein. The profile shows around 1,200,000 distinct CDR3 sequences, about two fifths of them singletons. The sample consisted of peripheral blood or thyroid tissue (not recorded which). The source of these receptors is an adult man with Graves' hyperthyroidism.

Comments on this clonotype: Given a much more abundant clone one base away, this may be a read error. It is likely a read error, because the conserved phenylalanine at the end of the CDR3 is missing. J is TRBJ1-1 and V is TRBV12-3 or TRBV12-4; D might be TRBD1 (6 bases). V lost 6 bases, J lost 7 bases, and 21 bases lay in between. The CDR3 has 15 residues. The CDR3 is CASSPWAGVRVEAFL. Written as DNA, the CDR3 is TGTGCCAGCAGCCCCTGGGCAGGGGTTAGGGTTGAAGCTTTCCTT.

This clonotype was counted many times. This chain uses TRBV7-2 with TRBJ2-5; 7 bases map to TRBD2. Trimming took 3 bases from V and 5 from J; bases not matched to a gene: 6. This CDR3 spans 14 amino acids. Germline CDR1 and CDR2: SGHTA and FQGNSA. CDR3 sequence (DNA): TGTGCCAGCAGCTTGTCTGTCGGGGGGGAGACCCAGTACTTC. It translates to CASSLSVGGETQYF.

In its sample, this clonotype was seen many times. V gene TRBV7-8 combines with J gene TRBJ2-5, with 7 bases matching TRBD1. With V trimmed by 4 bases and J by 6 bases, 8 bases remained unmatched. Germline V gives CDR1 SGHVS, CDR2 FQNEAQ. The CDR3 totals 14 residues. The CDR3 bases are TGTGCCAGCAGCTCGACAGGGCTTGGGAAGACCCAGTACTTC. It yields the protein CASSSTGLGKTQYF.

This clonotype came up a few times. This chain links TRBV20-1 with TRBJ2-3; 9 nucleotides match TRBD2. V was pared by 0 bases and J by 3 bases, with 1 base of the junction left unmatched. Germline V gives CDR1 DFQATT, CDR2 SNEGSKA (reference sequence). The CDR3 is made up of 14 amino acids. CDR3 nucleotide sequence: TGCAGTGCTAGAGAGGGACTAGCAACAGATACGCAGTATTTT. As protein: CSAREGLATDTQYF.

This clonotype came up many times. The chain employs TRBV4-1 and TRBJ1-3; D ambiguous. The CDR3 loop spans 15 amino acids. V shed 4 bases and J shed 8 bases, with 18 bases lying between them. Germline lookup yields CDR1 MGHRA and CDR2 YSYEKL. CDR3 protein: CASSLSRIAGDTIYF. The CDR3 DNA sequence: TGCGCCAGCAGCCTTAGCCGTATTGCTGGGGACACCATATATTTT.

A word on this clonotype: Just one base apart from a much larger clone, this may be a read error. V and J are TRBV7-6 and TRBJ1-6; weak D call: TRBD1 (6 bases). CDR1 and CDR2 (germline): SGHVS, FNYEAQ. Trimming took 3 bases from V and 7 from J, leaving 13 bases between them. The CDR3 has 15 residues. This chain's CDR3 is CASSFAARGNSPLHF. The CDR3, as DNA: TGTGCCAGCAGCTTTGCGGCCAGGGGAAATTCACCCCTCCACTTT.

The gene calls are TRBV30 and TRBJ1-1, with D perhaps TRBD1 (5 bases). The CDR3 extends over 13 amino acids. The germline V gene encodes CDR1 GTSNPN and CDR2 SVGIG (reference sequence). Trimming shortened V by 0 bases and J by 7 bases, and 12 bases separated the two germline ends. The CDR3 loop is CAWSVGAGFEAFF. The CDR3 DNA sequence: TGTGCCTGGAGTGTAGGGGCAGGGTTTGAAGCTTTCTTT.

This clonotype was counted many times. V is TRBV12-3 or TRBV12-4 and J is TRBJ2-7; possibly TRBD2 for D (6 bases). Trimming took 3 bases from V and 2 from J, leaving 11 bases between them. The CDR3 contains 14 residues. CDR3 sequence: CASSLEGLTYEQYF. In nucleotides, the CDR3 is TGTGCCAGCAGTTTGGAGGGATTAACCTACGAGCAGTACTTC.

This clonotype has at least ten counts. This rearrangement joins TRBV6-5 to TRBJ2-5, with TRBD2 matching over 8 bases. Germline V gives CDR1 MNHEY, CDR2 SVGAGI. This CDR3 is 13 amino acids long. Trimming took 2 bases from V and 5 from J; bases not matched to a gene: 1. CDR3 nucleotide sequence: TGTGCCAGCAGTTACGCTAGCGGGGAGACCCAGTACTTC. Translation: CASSYASGETQYF.

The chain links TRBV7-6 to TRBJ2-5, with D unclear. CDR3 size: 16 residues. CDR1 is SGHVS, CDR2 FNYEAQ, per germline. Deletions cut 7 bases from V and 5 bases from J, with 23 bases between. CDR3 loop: CASISKSGHSGETQYF. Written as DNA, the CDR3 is TGTGCCAGCATCTCGAAAAGTGGGCATAGTGGGGAGACCCAGTACTTC.

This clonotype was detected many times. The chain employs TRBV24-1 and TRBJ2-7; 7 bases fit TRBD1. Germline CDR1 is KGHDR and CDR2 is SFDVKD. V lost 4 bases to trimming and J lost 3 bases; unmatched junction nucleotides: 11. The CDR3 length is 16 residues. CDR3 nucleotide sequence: TGTGCCACCAGTGACCGGGACAGCGTTAAGGGCTACGAGCAGTACTTC. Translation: CATSDRDSVKGYEQYF.

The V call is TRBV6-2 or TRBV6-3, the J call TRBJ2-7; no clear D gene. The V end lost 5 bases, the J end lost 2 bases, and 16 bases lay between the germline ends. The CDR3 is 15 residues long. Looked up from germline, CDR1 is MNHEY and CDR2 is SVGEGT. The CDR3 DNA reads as TGTGCCAGCAGTCCTGACACATTTCGGACCTACGAGCAGTACTTC. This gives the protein CASSPDTFRTYEQYF.

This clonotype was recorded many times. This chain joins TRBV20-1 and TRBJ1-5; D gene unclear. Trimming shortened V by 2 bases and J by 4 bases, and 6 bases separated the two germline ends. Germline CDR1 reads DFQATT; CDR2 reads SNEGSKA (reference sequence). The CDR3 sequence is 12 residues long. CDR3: CSARQVNQPQHF. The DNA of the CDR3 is TGCAGTGCTAGACAGGTGAATCAGCCCCAGCATTTT.

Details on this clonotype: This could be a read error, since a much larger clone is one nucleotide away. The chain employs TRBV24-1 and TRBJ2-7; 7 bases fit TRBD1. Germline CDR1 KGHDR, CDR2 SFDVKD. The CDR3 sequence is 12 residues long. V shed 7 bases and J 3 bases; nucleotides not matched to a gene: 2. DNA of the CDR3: TGTGCCACCAGAGGGGACAGCTACGAGCAGTACTTC. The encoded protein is CATRGDSYEQYF.

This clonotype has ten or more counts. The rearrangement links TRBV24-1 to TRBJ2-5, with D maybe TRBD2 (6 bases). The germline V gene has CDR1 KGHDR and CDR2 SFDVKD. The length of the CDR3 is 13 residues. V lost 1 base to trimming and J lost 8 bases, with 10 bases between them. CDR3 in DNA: TGTGCCACCAGTGATTTCGGGGACTCCACCCAGTACTTC. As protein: CATSDFGDSTQYF.

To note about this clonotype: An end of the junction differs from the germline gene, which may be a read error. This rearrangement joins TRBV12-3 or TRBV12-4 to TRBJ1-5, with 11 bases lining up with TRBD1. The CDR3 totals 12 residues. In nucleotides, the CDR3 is TGTGTTAGTGGGTCGGACCGGGACAGGGGGTATTTT. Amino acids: CVSGSDRDRGYF.

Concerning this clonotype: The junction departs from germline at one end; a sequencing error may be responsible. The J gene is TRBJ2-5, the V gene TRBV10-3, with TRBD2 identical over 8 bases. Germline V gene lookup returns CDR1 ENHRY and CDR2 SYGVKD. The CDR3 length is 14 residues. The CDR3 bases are TGCGCCAGCAGCAGGTCGGGGGGGCATGAGACCCAGTACTTC. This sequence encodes CASSRSGGHETQYF.

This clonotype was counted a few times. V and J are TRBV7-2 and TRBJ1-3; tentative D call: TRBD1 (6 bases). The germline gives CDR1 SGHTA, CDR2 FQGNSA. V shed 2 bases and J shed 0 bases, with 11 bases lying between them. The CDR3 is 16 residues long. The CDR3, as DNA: TGTGCCAGCAGCTTATCAAGACAGGTCTCTGGAAACACCATATATTTT. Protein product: CASSLSRQVSGNTIYF.

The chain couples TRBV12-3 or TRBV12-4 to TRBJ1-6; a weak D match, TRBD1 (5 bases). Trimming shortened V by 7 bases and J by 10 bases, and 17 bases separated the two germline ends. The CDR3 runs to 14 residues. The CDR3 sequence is CASIFGGARSPLHF. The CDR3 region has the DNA TGTGCCAGCATTTTCGGGGGAGCACGGTCACCCCTCCACTTT.